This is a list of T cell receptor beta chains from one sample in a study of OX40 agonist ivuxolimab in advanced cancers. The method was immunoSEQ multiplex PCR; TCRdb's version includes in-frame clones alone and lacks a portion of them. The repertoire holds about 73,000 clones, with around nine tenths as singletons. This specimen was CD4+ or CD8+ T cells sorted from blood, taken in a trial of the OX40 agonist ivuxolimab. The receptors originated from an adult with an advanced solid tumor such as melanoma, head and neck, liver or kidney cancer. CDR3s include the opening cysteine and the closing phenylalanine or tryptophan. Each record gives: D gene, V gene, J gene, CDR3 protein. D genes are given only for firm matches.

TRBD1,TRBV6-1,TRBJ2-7,CASSNSGTAYEQYF
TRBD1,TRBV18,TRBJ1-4,CASSEQAGGNEKLFF
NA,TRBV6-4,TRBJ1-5,CASSGESGQPQHF
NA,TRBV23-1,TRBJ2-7,CASSQSPHRDLSYEQYF
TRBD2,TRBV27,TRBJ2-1,CASSLRLAGGSYNEQFF
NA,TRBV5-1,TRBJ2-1,CASSLRGQNSYNEQFF
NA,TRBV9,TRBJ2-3,CASSVGQLFTDTQYF
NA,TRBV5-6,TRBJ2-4,CASSSPDTHLAKNIQYF
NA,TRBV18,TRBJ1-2,CASSPGAQTNYGYTF
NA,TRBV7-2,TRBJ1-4,CASSLRSGEKLFF
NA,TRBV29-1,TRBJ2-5,CSGRRDIQETQYF
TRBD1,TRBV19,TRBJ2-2,CASTTQGAGAGELFF